What follows is one TCR beta chain and its context. Antigen: not known. This entry belongs to a study of PD-1 blockade in classical Hodgkin lymphoma. The study, taken as a whole, reports: Complete responders started with a diversity level that resembled newly diagnosed patients at baseline. What caused the repertoire differences, perhaps disease activity or prior therapy, remains undefined. TCR diversity in CD4+, not CD8+, cells rose significantly by C4D1. Patients were excluded if nivolumab began under 1 year after ASCT (the autologous transplant).

V was cut by 7 bases and J by 3 bases, with 11 bases left in between. CDR1 MNHEY and CDR2 SVGAGI come from the germline V gene. This CDR3 has 13 residues. Each of the patients experienced relapse following autologous stem cell transplantation, and their brentuximab vedotin exposure differed. Produced via immunoSEQ multiplex PCR; TCRdb's table is partial and in-frame only. Found here are fewer than 30,000 clones, under 85% of them singletons; the top ten hold 30% to 40%. Sequences were derived from peripheral blood mononuclear cells (PBMCs), sampled before the second cycle of nivolumab. This TCR derives from a human donor with classical Hodgkin lymphoma. The J gene is TRBJ2-3, the V gene TRBV6-5; D uncertain. The CDR3 spells CASMNRQTDTQYF. The CDR3 DNA is TGTGCCAGCATGAACCGACAAACAGATACGCAGTATTTT.